This T cell receptor beta chain is drawn from a study of CD8 T cells in Susac syndrome. Study-level findings and limits: Acknowledgment was made by the study that its TCR sequencing and HLA analysis involved a relatively small number of individuals.

After extraction with the RNeasy kit, about 0.45 to 1 ug of the RNA was reverse transcribed using random hexamers. Amplification of TCR beta CDR3 was carried out by immunoSEQ multiplex PCR, which covered 54 Vbeta and 13 Jbeta segments. TCRdb fed the immunoSEQ multiplex PCR reads into MiXCR, producing one record per CDR3 protein. Of 90,000 to 150,000 distinct CDR3 sequences listed, approximately 93% are singletons. From germline, CDR1 is SGHAT and CDR2 FQDESV (reference sequence). Trimming removed 2 bases at V and 5 bases at J, with 9 bases between. The CDR3 sequence is 13 residues long. With regard to this clonotype: Its antigen is unidentified.

Patients with stable or active relapsing-remitting disease, all of them treatment-naive, made up the multiple sclerosis controls. The authors negatively isolated CD8+ and CD4+ T cells and FACS-enriched TEMRA cells. The TCR comes from a human donor with multiple sclerosis. The sample consisted of CD4+ T cells from PBMCs. The chain recombines TRBV11-1 with TRBJ1-1; D unclear. CDR3 loop: CASSLQRRTEAFF. CDR3 coding DNA: TGTGCCAGCAGCTTACAAAGACGGACTGAAGCTTTCTTT.